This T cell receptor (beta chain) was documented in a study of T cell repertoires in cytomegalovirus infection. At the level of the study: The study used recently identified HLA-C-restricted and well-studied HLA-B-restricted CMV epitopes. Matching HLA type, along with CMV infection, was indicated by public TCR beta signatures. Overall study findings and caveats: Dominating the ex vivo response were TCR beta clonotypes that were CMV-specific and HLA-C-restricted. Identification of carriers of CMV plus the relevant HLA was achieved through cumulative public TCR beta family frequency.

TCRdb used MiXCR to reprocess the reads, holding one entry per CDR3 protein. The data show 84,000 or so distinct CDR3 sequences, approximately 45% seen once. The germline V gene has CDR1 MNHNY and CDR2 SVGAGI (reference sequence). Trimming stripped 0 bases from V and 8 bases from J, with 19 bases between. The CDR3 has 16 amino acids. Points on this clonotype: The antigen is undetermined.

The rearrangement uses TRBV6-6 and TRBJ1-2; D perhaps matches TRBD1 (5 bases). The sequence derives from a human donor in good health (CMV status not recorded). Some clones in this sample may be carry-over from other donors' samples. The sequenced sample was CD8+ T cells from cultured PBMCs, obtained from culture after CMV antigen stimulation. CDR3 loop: CASSYSDQGQPDGYTF. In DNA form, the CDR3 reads TGTGCCAGCAGTTACTCGGATCAGGGCCAACCTGACGGCTACACCTTC.